A single TCR beta chain is shown here with its context. As yet, its antigen is unknown. The data were taken from a study of cytomegalovirus exposure and HLA in healthy donors. The wider study: Falling in the Caucasian-associated ancestry cluster were about four fifths of under 500 genotyped donors.

CDR3 length: 16 amino acids. Germline-derived CDR1 and CDR2 are SGHDN and FVKESK. The V gene end was trimmed by 3 bases and the J gene end by 5 bases; junction bases not matched to a gene: 7. The study ran its PCR with 60 Vbeta and 13 Jbeta primers. Clones were read by immunoSEQ multiplex PCR, and TCRdb kept only the in-frame ones, dropping some. This table has some 150,000 clones, 70% to 85% appearing once. Study results and caveats: The listing of 150 or so TCR beta chains classed them as cytomegalovirus-associated.

This TCR derives from a male donor in good health and CMV-seronegative. The sample taken for sequencing was PBMCs. This chain links TRBV14 with TRBJ2-5, with TRBD2 matching 12 bases. CDR3 bases: TGTGCCAGCAGCCAGGTCGGGACTAGCGGGTTGGAGACCCAGTACTTC. Translated: CASSQVGTSGLETQYF.